This passage covers 23 T cell receptor beta chains from one sample sequenced in a study of shared clonotypes between healthy human individuals. Clones were read by immunoSEQ multiplex PCR, and TCRdb kept only the in-frame ones, dropping some. The sample lists about 2.1 million clones; just under 95% were seen once. Terminally differentiated effector memory CD45RA+ cells were excluded from the naive CD8 cells, which were CD45RO-negative and positively selected for CCR7. Sequencing input: naive CD8+ T cells from PBMCs. Receptor source: a man between 18 and 29 years old in good health. Some clones in this sample may be carry-over from other donors' samples.

The V gene is TRBV28, the J gene TRBJ2-1; D may be TRBD2 (6 bases). Germline V gene sequence: CDR1 MDHEN, CDR2 SYDVKM. V lost 2 bases and J 0 bases, leaving 14 bases between the germline ends. The CDR3 has 17 amino acids. DNA of the CDR3: TGTGCCAGCAGTTTAAGATGGGAGGAAAGCTCCTACAATGAGCAGTTCTTC. Encoded protein: CASSLRWEESSYNEQFF.

V usage is TRBV27 and J usage is TRBJ2-7; 7 bases agree with TRBD1. J gave up 1 base and V 4 bases, and 4 bases lay outside the gene matches. The CDR3 has 14 amino acids. The germline CDR1 and CDR2 sequences are MNHEY and SMNVEV (reference sequence). CDR3: CASSYRGDSYEQYF. The DNA of the CDR3 is TGTGCCAGCAGTTACAGGGGTGATTCCTACGAGCAGTACTTC.

This sequence joins TRBV15 and TRBJ1-5, with D maybe TRBD1 (6 bases). CDR1 and CDR2 (germline): LNHNV, YYDKDF (reference sequence). This CDR3 is 16 amino acids long. Deletions cut 0 bases from V and 3 bases from J, with 12 bases between. This CDR3 is CATSRDPGGSNQPQHF. The CDR3 coding sequence is TGTGCCACCAGCAGAGATCCCGGGGGCTCCAATCAGCCCCAGCATTTT.

CDR3 loop: CASSYSDRAAYEQYF. The CDR3 region has the DNA TGTGCCAGCAGTTACTCGGACAGGGCCGCCTACGAGCAGTACTTC. The gene calls are TRBV6-6 and TRBJ2-7, with 8 bases identical to TRBD1. V shed 0 bases, J shed 2 bases, and the junction held 3 bases outside the gene matches. Looked up from germline, CDR1 is MNHNY and CDR2 is SVGAGI (reference sequence). CDR3 length equals 15 residues.

This clone appeared a single time. The genes are TRBV9 and TRBJ2-2, with TRBD1 matching 7 bases. CDR1 is SGDLS, CDR2 YYNGEE, per germline. J was trimmed by 6 bases and V by 4 bases; bases with no gene match: 6. There are 14 residues in the CDR3. Here the CDR3 DNA reads TGTGCCAGCAGCACTCGACAGGGAGCCGGGGAGCTGTTTTTT. Translating it yields CASSTRQGAGELFF.

This clone was detected only once. Other DNA sequences in this sample translate to the same CDR3. The chain uses TRBV28 and TRBJ2-7; 12 bases are shared with TRBD2. The germline gives CDR1 MDHEN, CDR2 SYDVKM. The ends lost 6 bases at V and 2 bases at J; junction bases unmatched: 8. This CDR3 region has 16 residues. In DNA, the CDR3 is TGTGCCAGCAGCCTCCCCGGACTAGCGGGAACCTACGAGCAGTACTTC. It codes for CASSLPGLAGTYEQYF. Full variable domain (remainder filled in from reference TRBV28 and TRBJ2-7): DVKVTQSSRYLVKRTGEKVFLECVQDMDHENMFWYRQDPGLGLRLIYFSYDVKMKEKGDIPEGYSVSREKKERFSLILESASTNQTSMYLCASSLPGLAGTYEQYFGPGTRLTVT.

This chain connects TRBV4-1 to TRBJ2-1, with D possibly being TRBD2 (5 bases). V was trimmed by 0 bases and J by 9 bases, leaving 6 bases between them. The V gene's germline CDR1 is MGHRA and CDR2 YSYEKL. The CDR3 sequence is 12 residues long. CDR3 residues: CASSQDGVEQFF. The CDR3 region has the DNA TGCGCCAGCAGCCAAGACGGGGTTGAGCAGTTCTTC.

This chain connects TRBV7-9 to TRBJ2-4, with D possibly being TRBD1 or TRBD2 (6 bases each). This CDR3 is built from 15 residues. V shed 1 base and J shed 1 base, with 8 bases lying between them. CDR1 is SEHNR and CDR2 is FQNEAQ in the germline V gene (reference sequence). Here the CDR3 DNA reads TGTGCCAGCAGCTTAGTCGGGGGCGCCAAAAACATTCAGTACTTC. Its translation is CASSLVGGAKNIQYF.

J is TRBJ2-1 and V is TRBV4-1, with TRBD2 matching 16 bases. Looked up from germline, CDR1 is MGHRA and CDR2 is YSYEKL. This CDR3 has 16 residues. The V and J ends lost 9 bases and 4 bases, in that order; junction bases with no gene match: 6. CDR3 region: CASGTSGRATYNEQFF. In nucleotides, the CDR3 is TGCGCCAGTGGGACTAGCGGGAGGGCCACATACAATGAGCAGTTCTTC.

The gene calls are TRBV19 and TRBJ1-2, with TRBD1 matching 7 bases. V dropped 1 base and J dropped 4; count of bases not matched to a gene: 9. There are 16 residues in the CDR3. Germline V gene data show CDR1 as LNHDA and CDR2 as SQIVND (reference sequence). In DNA, the CDR3 is TGTGCCAGTAGTATAGGGTTGGAGACAGGGCCCTATGGCTACACCTTC. It codes for CASSIGLETGPYGYTF.

The gene calls are TRBV6-1 and TRBJ2-5; perhaps D is TRBD1 or TRBD2 (6 bases each). The CDR3 runs 14 residues. The germline V and J ends were trimmed by 3 bases and 4 bases, with 12 bases remaining between them. Germline assignment: CDR1 MNHNS and CDR2 SASEGT. The CDR3 sequence is CASSELGGLETQYF. Here the CDR3 DNA reads TGTGCCAGCAGTGAGCTAGGGGGGCTAGAGACCCAGTACTTC.

This rearrangement joins TRBV28 to TRBJ2-4; D not certain. The germline gives CDR1 MDHEN, CDR2 SYDVKM. CDR3 length: 13 amino acids. The V gene lost 3 bases and the J gene lost 5 bases, with 8 bases spanning the gap. CDR3 in DNA: TGTGCCAGCAGTTTCGGCCCACAAAACATTCAGTACTTC. Protein sequence: CASSFGPQNIQYF.

About this clone: Other nucleotide sequences in the sample specify the same CDR3. V gene TRBV9 combines with J gene TRBJ1-5; D may be TRBD1 (5 bases). This CDR3 is 14 amino acids long. Trimming shortened V by 3 bases and J by 3 bases, and 10 bases separated the two germline ends. Germline-derived CDR1 and CDR2 are SGDLS and YYNGEE. CDR3 nucleotide sequence: TGTGCCAGCAGCGGAGGGACCGACAATCAGCCCCAGCATTTT. This translates into CASSGGTDNQPQHF.

The gene calls are TRBV9 and TRBJ2-3; TRBD1 might be the D (6 bases). Germline CDR1 is SGDLS and CDR2 is YYNGEE. CDR3 size: 15 residues. The V end lost 0 bases, the J end lost 6 bases, and 14 bases lay between the germline ends. The CDR3 loop is CASSVAGAGIDTQYF. The CDR3 nucleotides read TGTGCCAGCAGCGTAGCAGGGGCGGGCATCGATACGCAGTATTTT.

The chain joins TRBV6-5 to TRBJ2-1, with 8 nucleotides matching TRBD1. The CDR3 has 12 amino acids. Per the germline V gene, CDR1 is MNHEY and CDR2 is SVGAGI. V lost 6 bases and J lost 6; bases outside the gene matches: 1. CDR3 loop: CASSGQGNEQFF. The CDR3 DNA reads TGTGCCAGCAGCGGACAGGGCAATGAGCAGTTCTTC.

This rearrangement joins TRBV15 to TRBJ2-2; D is undetermined. CDR1 is LNHNV and CDR2 is YYDKDF in the germline V gene (reference sequence). Trimming cost V 0 bases and J 0 bases, with 11 bases left between them. The length of the CDR3 is 17 residues. The CDR3, as DNA: TGTGCCACCAGCAGAGATCTCTCACCGCCGAACACCGGGGAGCTGTTTTTT. Amino acids: CATSRDLSPPNTGELFF.

This chain connects TRBV7-9 to TRBJ2-7; D remains unclear. CDR3 length: 13 amino acids. Germline V gene lookup returns CDR1 SEHNR and CDR2 FQNEAQ (reference sequence). Trimming removed 3 bases from V and 2 bases from J, with 8 bases in between. The CDR3 region is CASSLPVTYEQYF. DNA of the CDR3: TGTGCCAGCAGCTTGCCTGTTACCTACGAGCAGTACTTC.

The chain is built from TRBV27 and TRBJ2-7; D may be TRBD2 (5 bases). CDR1 and CDR2 from the germline V gene are MNHEY and SMNVEV (reference sequence). CDR3 size: 11 residues. Trimming cost V 4 bases and J 7 bases, with 8 bases left between them. The CDR3 nucleotides read TGTGCCAGCAGTTCTAGCTTGGAGCAGTACTTC. Translating it yields CASSSSLEQYF.

CDR3 protein: CASSTSSGSDYEQYF. The CDR3 DNA is TGTGCCAGCAGCACCTCTTCAGGGTCCGATTACGAGCAGTACTTC. The chain couples TRBV7-9 to TRBJ2-7; a weak D match, TRBD1 (5 bases). This CDR3 region has 15 residues. Per the germline V gene, CDR1 is SEHNR and CDR2 is FQNEAQ (reference sequence). The ends were cut back, 5 bases at V and 4 bases at J, with 18 bases in the middle.

This rearrangement joins TRBV5-4 to TRBJ2-2, with a weak D call TRBD2 (5 bases). The CDR3 runs to 12 residues. CDR1 SGHNT and CDR2 YYREEE come from the germline V gene (reference sequence). Trimming pared 5 bases from V and 7 bases from J, leaving 9 bases between. The CDR3 bases are TGTGCCAGCAGACCCCGGGACGGGGAGCTGTTTTTT. Translation gives CASRPRDGELFF.

The J gene is TRBJ2-7, the V gene TRBV7-9, with D unresolved. This CDR3 contains 15 residues. V lost 5 bases and J lost 3, with 17 bases in between. Germline loops: CDR1 SEHNR, CDR2 FQNEAQ (reference sequence). The CDR3 DNA is TGTGCCAGCAGCCCCTGGCCGGGCCTCCTCTACGAGCAGTACTTC. Translated, it gives CASSPWPGLLYEQYF.

The chain couples TRBV11-2 to TRBJ1-2, with TRBD1 matching over 8 bases. The V and J ends lost 4 bases and 3 bases, in that order; junction bases with no gene match: 7. CDR3 length: 15 residues. Germline lookup yields CDR1 SGHAT and CDR2 FQNNGV. The CDR3: CASSSSRGRDYGYTF. DNA of the CDR3: TGTGCCAGCAGCTCCTCCAGGGGGCGAGACTATGGCTACACCTTC.

A single count supports this clone. The genes are TRBV13 and TRBJ2-7; TRBD1 is a possible D gene (5 bases). The V end was cut by 0 bases, the J end by 6 bases, with 18 bases between. Germline-derived CDR1 and CDR2 are PRHDT and FYEKMQ (reference sequence). The CDR3 length is 16 residues. The CDR3 coding sequence is TGTGCCAGCAGCTTAGGACGGACACCCCGTCCTCGCGAGCAGTACTTC. This sequence encodes CASSLGRTPRPREQYF.